The 20 T cell receptor beta chains reported below all come from one sample, sequenced in a study of Ad26.COV2.S vaccination and SARS-CoV-2 variants. The treatment denotes: 19 received Ad26.COV2.S at low or high dose, single or two shots; roughly five received placebo; per-sample allocation not given. Samples came from day 63 after the first vaccine or placebo injection. Sequencing was performed with immunoSEQ multiplex PCR; in TCRdb, only in-frame clones are kept and a portion is missing. Of some 350,000 clones listed, about nine tenths are singletons. The specimen was peripheral blood, collected in a trial of Ad26.COV2.S vaccine versus placebo. These receptors all stem from a person between 18 and 60 years old who received the Ad26.COV2.S COVID-19 vaccine or a placebo.

The V call is TRBV7-9, the J call TRBJ1-4; the D gene is possibly TRBD1 (6 bases). V dropped 5 bases and J dropped 7 bases, with 11 bases sitting between them. Per the germline V gene, CDR1 is SEHNR and CDR2 is FQNEAQ (reference sequence). The CDR3 spans 13 residues. CDR3 region: CASSPQGPEKLFF. The CDR3, as DNA: TGTGCCAGCAGCCCACAGGGACCTGAAAAACTGTTTTTT.

The rearrangement uses TRBV2 and TRBJ1-1; a weak D match, TRBD1 (6 bases). Per germline, CDR1 SNHLY and CDR2 FYNNEI. The length of the CDR3 is 12 residues. Between the trimmed V and J ends, which lost 9 bases and 0 bases, there was a span of 8 bases. The CDR3 protein is CASQGLNTEAFF. As DNA, the CDR3 is TGTGCCAGTCAGGGGTTGAACACTGAAGCTTTCTTT.

V gene TRBV6-5 combines with J gene TRBJ1-2; D not certain. Looked up from germline, CDR1 is MNHEY and CDR2 is SVGAGI. Trimming took 7 bases from V and 4 from J, leaving 19 bases between them. The CDR3 runs to 15 residues. The CDR3: CASTHEGNSPYGYTF. The CDR3 nucleotides are TGTGCCAGCACTCACGAGGGAAATTCCCCCTATGGCTACACCTTC.

The chain employs TRBV9 and TRBJ2-1; D might be TRBD2 (6 bases). CDR1 SGDLS and CDR2 YYNGEE come from the germline V gene. This CDR3 has 16 residues. With 0 bases removed from V and 3 bases from J, the gap between germline ends came to 13 bases. The CDR3 DNA is TGTGCCAGCAGCGTAGAAGGGCGGGGCATCTACAATGAGCAGTTCTTC. Translated, it gives CASSVEGRGIYNEQFF.

The V and J genes are TRBV6-2 or TRBV6-3 and TRBJ2-2, with TRBD2 matching 8 bases. The CDR3 extends over 14 amino acids. CDR1 and CDR2 from the germline V gene are MNHEY and SVGEGT. After removal of 4 bases from V and 6 bases from J, the junction contained 4 bases not matched to a gene. This chain's CDR3 is CASSSRGLAGELFF. The CDR3 nucleotides read TGTGCCAGCAGTTCCCGGGGACTAGCCGGGGAGCTGTTTTTT.

This clone was seen just once. The chain joins TRBV7-2 to TRBJ1-3; 9 bases are shared with TRBD1. Losses at the gene ends were 3 bases for V and 4 bases for J; bases not matched to a gene: 4. The CDR3 runs to 15 residues. Germline CDR1 is SGHTA and CDR2 is FQGNSA. The CDR3 loop reads CASSFTGGSGNTIYF. The CDR3 nucleotides read TGTGCCAGCAGCTTCACAGGGGGCTCCGGAAACACCATATATTTT.

V gene TRBV18 combines with J gene TRBJ2-2; D is ambiguous. Trimming stripped 3 bases from V and 0 bases from J, with 11 bases between. The length of the CDR3 is 16 residues. Germline V gene lookup returns CDR1 KGHSH and CDR2 LQKENI. CDR3 residues: CASSPFTAPNTGELFF. The CDR3 region has the DNA TGTGCCAGCTCACCCTTCACGGCACCGAACACCGGGGAGCTGTTTTTT.

The rearrangement joins TRBV4-2 to TRBJ2-5; the match to TRBD2 covers 11 bases. V lost 5 bases to trimming and J lost 3 bases; unmatched junction nucleotides: 8. Germline-derived CDR1 and CDR2 are LGHNA and YNFKEQ. CDR3 length: 16 amino acids. The CDR3 nucleotides read TGTGCCAGCAGCGCGCTGGGACTAGCGGCGAAAGAGACCCAGTACTTC. It is translated as CASSALGLAAKETQYF.

V gene TRBV7-8 combines with J gene TRBJ2-1; D not resolved. Between the trimmed V and J ends, which lost 1 base and 7 bases, there was a span of 17 bases. Germline lookup yields CDR1 SGHVS and CDR2 FQNEAQ. This CDR3 has 16 amino acids. CDR3 protein: CASSLEAGVVSNEQFF. The DNA of the CDR3 is TGTGCCAGCAGCTTAGAAGCAGGCGTGGTTTCGAATGAGCAGTTCTTC. Together with reference TRBV7-8 and TRBJ2-1, the CDR3 gives the full variable domain: GAGVSQSPRYKVAKRGQDVALRCDPISGHVSLFWYQQALGQGPEFLTYFQNEAQLDKSGLPSDRFFAERPEGSVSTLKIQRTQQEDSAVYLCASSLEAGVVSNEQFFGPGTRLTVL.

The rearrangement joins TRBV10-3 to TRBJ2-7; D is unresolved. The CDR3 runs 14 residues. V dropped 0 bases and J dropped 5 bases, with 11 bases sitting between them. Germline V gives CDR1 ENHRY, CDR2 SYGVKD. CDR3 region: CAISESSYGDEQYF. The CDR3 nucleotides read TGTGCCATCAGTGAGTCGTCCTATGGGGACGAGCAGTACTTC.

The gene calls are TRBV6-5 and TRBJ2-3; the match to TRBD2 covers 7 bases. The CDR3 runs 13 residues. CDR1 MNHEY and CDR2 SVGAGI come from the germline V gene. The V gene end was trimmed by 8 bases and the J gene end by 5 bases; junction bases not matched to a gene: 7. CDR3 in DNA: TGTGCCAGCGGGCGGGAGTGGTTAGATACGCAGTATTTT. Translating gives CASGREWLDTQYF.

This rearrangement joins TRBV5-1 to TRBJ1-2; D may be TRBD1 (5 bases). Germline-derived CDR1 and CDR2 are SGHRS and YFSETQ. The CDR3 loop spans 15 amino acids. V lost 5 bases, J lost 8 bases, and 22 bases lay in between. CDR3 sequence reads: CASSFLPWGSWGYTF. In DNA, the CDR3 is TGCGCCAGCAGTTTCCTACCATGGGGGTCGTGGGGCTACACCTTC.

CDR3 residues: CASSLDPGDYGYTF. The CDR3 coding sequence is TGTGCCAGCAGCTTGGATCCAGGGGACTATGGCTACACCTTC. The rearrangement links TRBV5-6 to TRBJ1-2, with D tentatively TRBD1 (6 bases). V was clipped by 0 bases and J by 3 bases, with 9 bases between them. Germline loops: CDR1 SGHDT, CDR2 YYEEEE. The CDR3 is made up of 14 amino acids.

This clone was seen just once. The chain combines TRBV5-8 with TRBJ1-5, with D perhaps matching TRBD1 (5 bases). CDR1 and CDR2 (germline): SGHTS, YDEGEE. This CDR3 is 17 amino acids long. V was cut by 5 bases and J by 7 bases, with 25 bases left in between. The CDR3, as DNA: TGTGCCAGCAGTCCCGTGAGGGGTGCCGCGGTCAGCCAGCCCCAGCATTTT. It specifies CASSPVRGAAVSQPQHF.

This chain connects TRBV7-9 to TRBJ1-2, with TRBD1 identical over 9 bases. Germline V gene lookup returns CDR1 SEHNR and CDR2 FQNEAQ (reference sequence). The CDR3 is 17 residues long. The J segment lost 4 bases and the V segment lost 5 bases, leaving 14 bases of the junction unmatched. For the CDR3, the DNA is TGTGCCAGCAGCCCCAGTGGGGGACAGGGCGTAGGCTATGGCTACACCTTC. Residues: CASSPSGGQGVGYGYTF.

This rearrangement joins TRBV5-4 to TRBJ2-3; D is possibly TRBD1 (6 bases). V was clipped by 1 base and J by 3 bases, with 12 bases between them. The germline V gene has CDR1 SGHNT and CDR2 YYREEE (reference sequence). The CDR3 consists of 15 residues. Here the CDR3 DNA reads TGTGCCAGCAGCTTGATAGCAGGGGTTACAGATACGCAGTATTTT. Amino acids: CASSLIAGVTDTQYF.

This clone came up once. The chain has TRBV27 and TRBJ1-2; 7 bases map to TRBD1. Germline V gene sequence: CDR1 MNHEY, CDR2 SMNVEV (reference sequence). The trim removed 3 bases at V and 4 bases at J, leaving 5 bases unmatched. There are 14 residues in the CDR3. The CDR3 here is CASSFSGQLYGYTF. The CDR3 DNA sequence: TGTGCCAGCAGTTTTTCGGGACAGCTCTATGGCTACACCTTC.

This chain joins TRBV7-9 and TRBJ2-7, with D unresolved. CDR3 length: 14 amino acids. V lost 3 bases, J lost 1 base, and 10 bases lay in between. From germline, CDR1 is SEHNR and CDR2 FQNEAQ (reference sequence). The CDR3, as DNA: TGTGCCAGCAGCTTGGGCGGCGGTTCCTACGAGCAGTACTTC. Amino acids: CASSLGGGSYEQYF.

In this sample, this clone turned up a few times. The CDR3, as DNA: TGTGCCATCAGTGGTTTTACTAGCGGGGGAGGTTACACCGGGGAGCTGTTTTTT. It is translated as CAISGFTSGGGYTGELFF. The chain combines TRBV10-3 with TRBJ2-2; 11 nucleotides align to TRBD2. CDR1 ENHRY and CDR2 SYGVKD come from the germline V gene. The V segment lost 4 bases and the J segment 3 bases; nucleotides outside the gene matches: 10. This CDR3 has 18 residues.

The chain has TRBV6-2 or TRBV6-3 and TRBJ2-7; TRBD2 agrees at 13 bases. The CDR3 has 16 amino acids. CDR1 and CDR2 (germline): MNHEY, SVGEGT. After removal of 4 bases from V and 5 bases from J, the junction contained 8 bases not matched to a gene. CDR3 DNA: TGTGCCAGCAGTTCCTGGACTAGCGGGGGCACGCACGAGCAGTACTTC. Protein sequence: CASSSWTSGGTHEQYF.